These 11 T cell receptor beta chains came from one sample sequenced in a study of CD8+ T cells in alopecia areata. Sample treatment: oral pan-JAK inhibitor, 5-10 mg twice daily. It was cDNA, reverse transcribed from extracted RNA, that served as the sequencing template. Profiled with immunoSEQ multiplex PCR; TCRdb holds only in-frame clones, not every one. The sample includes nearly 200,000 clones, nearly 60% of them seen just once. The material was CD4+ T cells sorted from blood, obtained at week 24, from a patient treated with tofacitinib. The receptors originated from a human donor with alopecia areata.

The CDR3 is CASSSREGANGYTF. Written as DNA, the CDR3 is TGTGCCAGCTCATCGCGCGAGGGGGCGAATGGCTACACCTTC. The chain has TRBV18 and TRBJ1-2, with 7 bases identical to TRBD1. V shed 5 bases, J shed 6 bases, and the junction held 9 bases outside the gene matches. Germline V lookup: CDR1 KGHSH, CDR2 LQKENI. The CDR3 consists of 14 residues.

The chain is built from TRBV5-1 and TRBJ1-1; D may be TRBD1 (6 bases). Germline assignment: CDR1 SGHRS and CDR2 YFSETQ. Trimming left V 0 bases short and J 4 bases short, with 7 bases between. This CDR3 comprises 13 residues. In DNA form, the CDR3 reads TGCGCCAGCAGCTTGGCAGGGGCCACTGAAGCTTTCTTT. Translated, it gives CASSLAGATEAFF.

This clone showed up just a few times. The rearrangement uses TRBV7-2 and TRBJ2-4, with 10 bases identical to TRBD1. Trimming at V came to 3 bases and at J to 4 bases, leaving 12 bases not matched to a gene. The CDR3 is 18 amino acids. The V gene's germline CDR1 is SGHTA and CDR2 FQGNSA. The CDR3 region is CASSLDPGQGTAKNIQYF. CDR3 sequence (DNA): TGTGCCAGCAGCTTGGACCCGGGACAGGGGACGGCGAAAAACATTCAGTACTTC.

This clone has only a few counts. The CDR3 nucleotides read TGCAGTGCTAGAAGGGTAACTGAAGCTTTCTTT. It is translated as CSARRVTEAFF. This rearrangement joins TRBV20-1 to TRBJ1-1; D is undetermined. Trimming pared 2 bases from V and 5 bases from J, leaving 6 bases between. This CDR3 spans 11 amino acids. Germline CDR1 DFQATT, CDR2 SNEGSKA (reference sequence).

The CDR3 region has the DNA TGTGCCAGCAGCGTCCAGAAACTGGGGATCCCTACCTTC. It specifies CASSVQKLGIPTF. The J gene is TRBJ1-2, the V gene TRBV9; D gene uncertain. Germline V gene lookup returns CDR1 SGDLS and CDR2 YYNGEE. V was clipped by 2 bases and J by 14 bases, with 19 bases between them. The CDR3 has 13 residues.

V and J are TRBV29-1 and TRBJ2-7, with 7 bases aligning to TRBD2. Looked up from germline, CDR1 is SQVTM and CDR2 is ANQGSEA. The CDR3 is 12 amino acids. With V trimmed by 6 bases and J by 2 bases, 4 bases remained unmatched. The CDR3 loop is CSVGGEAYEQYF. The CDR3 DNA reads TGCAGCGTGGGGGGGGAGGCCTACGAGCAGTACTTC.

CDR3 nucleotide sequence: TGCGCCAGCAGCTTGGGGACCGGGGGGAATGAGCAGTTCTTC. Encoded protein: CASSLGTGGNEQFF. This chain joins TRBV5-1 and TRBJ2-1; TRBD2 matches 7 bases. This CDR3 is built from 14 residues. Germline V gene lookup returns CDR1 SGHRS and CDR2 YFSETQ. V dropped 0 bases and J dropped 7; count of bases not matched to a gene: 4.

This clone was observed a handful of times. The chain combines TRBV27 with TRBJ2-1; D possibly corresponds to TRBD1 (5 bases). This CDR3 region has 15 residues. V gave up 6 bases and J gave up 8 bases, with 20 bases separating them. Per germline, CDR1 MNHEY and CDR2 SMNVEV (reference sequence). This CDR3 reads CASSQPPSTAYEQFF. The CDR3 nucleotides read TGTGCCAGCAGCCAGCCGCCCTCGACAGCATATGAGCAGTTCTTC.

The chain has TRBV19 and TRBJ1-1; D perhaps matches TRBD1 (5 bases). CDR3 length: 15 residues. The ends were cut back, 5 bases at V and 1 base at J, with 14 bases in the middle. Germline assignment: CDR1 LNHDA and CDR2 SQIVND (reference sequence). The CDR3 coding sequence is TGTGCCAGTAGTGACTCAAGGGACTCGAACACTGAAGCTTTCTTT. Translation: CASSDSRDSNTEAFF.

The CDR3 nucleotides are TGTGCCAGCGAAGGCCGACGGGACTCACTCACAGATACGCAGTATTTT. It translates to CASEGRRDSLTDTQYF. The V gene is TRBV6-6, the J gene TRBJ2-3; D perhaps matches TRBD2 (6 bases). V shed 8 bases and J shed 2 bases, with 20 bases lying between them. The CDR3 covers 16 residues. The germline CDR1 and CDR2 sequences are MNHNY and SVGAGI (reference sequence).

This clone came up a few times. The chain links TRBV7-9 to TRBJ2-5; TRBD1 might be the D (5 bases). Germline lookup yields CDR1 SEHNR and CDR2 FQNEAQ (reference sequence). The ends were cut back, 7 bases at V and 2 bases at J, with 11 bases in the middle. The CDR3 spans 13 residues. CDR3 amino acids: CASTHRSQETQYF. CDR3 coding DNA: TGTGCCAGCACCCACAGGAGTCAAGAGACCCAGTACTTC.